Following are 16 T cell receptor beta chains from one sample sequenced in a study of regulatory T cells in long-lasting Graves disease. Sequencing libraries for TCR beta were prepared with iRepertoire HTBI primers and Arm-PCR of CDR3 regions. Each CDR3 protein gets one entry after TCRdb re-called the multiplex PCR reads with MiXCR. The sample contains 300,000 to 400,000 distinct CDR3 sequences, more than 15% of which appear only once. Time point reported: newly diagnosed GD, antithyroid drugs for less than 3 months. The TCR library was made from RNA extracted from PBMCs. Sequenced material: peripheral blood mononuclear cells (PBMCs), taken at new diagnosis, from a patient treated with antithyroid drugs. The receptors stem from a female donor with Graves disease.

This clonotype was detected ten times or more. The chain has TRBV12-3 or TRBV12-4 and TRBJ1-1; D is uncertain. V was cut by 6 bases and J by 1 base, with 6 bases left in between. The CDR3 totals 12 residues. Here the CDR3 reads CASSRTNTEAFF. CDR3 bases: TGTGCCAGCAGCCGGACGAACACTGAAGCTTTCTTT.

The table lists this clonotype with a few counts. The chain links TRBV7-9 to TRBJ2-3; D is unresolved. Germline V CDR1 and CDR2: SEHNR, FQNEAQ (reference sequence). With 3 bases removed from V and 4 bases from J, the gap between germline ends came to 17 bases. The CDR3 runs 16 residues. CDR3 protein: CASSLVRAFHPDTQYF. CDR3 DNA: TGTGCCAGCAGCTTGGTACGGGCGTTTCATCCAGATACGCAGTATTTT.

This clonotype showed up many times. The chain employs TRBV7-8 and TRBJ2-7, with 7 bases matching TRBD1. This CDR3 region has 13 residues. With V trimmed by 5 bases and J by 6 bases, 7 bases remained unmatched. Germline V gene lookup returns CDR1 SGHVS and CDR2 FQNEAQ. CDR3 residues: CASSRSTGSEQYF. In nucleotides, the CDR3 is TGTGCCAGCAGCCGATCGACAGGGAGCGAGCAGTACTTC.

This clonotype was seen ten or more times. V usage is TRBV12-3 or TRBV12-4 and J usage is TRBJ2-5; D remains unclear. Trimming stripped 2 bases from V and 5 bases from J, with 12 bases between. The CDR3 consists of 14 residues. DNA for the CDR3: TGTGCCAGCAGTTTACGGTCGGTCCGCGAGACCCAGTACTTC. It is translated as CASSLRSVRETQYF.

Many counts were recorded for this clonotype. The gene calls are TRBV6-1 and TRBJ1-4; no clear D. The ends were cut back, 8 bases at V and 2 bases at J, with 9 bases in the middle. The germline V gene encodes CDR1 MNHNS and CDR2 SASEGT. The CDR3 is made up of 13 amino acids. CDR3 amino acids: CASPEWTNEKLFF. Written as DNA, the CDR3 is TGTGCCAGCCCGGAGTGGACTAATGAAAAACTGTTTTTT.

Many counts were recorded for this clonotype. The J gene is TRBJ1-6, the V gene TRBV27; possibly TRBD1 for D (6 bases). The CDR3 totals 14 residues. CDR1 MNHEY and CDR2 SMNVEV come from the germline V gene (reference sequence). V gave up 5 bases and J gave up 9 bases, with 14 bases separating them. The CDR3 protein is CASSLWGLASPLHF. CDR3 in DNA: TGTGCCAGCAGTCTCTGGGGGCTGGCTTCACCCCTCCACTTT.

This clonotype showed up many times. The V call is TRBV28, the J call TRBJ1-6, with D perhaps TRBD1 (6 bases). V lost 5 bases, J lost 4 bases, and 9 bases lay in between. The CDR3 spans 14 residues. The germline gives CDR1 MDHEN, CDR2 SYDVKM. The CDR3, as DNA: TGTGCCAGCAGTGGGACATTGTATAATTCACCCCTCCACTTT. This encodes CASSGTLYNSPLHF. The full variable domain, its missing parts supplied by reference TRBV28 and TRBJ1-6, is DVKVTQSSRYLVKRTGEKVFLECVQDMDHENMFWYRQDPGLGLRLIYFSYDVKMKEKGDIPEGYSVSREKKERFSLILESASTNQTSMYLCASSGTLYNSPLHFGNGTRLTVT.

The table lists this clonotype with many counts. CDR3: CASTDRGSEQFF. CDR3 sequence (DNA): TGTGCCAGCACCGACAGGGGGAGTGAGCAGTTCTTC. J is TRBJ2-5 and V is TRBV7-8, with 9 bases that match TRBD1. TRBJ2-1 explains the end of the DNA better; the J call may be wrong. This CDR3 contains 12 residues. Germline-derived CDR1 and CDR2 are SGHVS and FQNEAQ.

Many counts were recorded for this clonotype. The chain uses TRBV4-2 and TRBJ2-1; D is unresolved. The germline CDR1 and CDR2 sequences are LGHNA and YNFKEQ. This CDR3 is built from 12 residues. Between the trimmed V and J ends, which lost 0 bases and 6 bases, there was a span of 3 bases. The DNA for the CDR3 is TGTGCCAGCAGCCAAGATGTCAATGAGCAGTTCTTC. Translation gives CASSQDVNEQFF.

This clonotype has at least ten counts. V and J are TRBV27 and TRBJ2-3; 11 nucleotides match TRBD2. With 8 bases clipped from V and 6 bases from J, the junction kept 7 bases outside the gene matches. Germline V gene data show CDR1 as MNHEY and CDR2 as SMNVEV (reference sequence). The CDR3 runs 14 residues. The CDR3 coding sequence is TGTGCCAGCTGGGGACTAGCGGTTGGGGATACGCAGTATTTT. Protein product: CASWGLAVGDTQYF.

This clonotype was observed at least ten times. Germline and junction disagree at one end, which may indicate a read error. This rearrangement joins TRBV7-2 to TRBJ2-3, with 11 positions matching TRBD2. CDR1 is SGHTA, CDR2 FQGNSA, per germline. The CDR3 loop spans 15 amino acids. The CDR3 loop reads CASSSKLAGESGQCF. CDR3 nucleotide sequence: TGTGCCAGCAGCTCGAAACTAGCGGGGGAGTCGGGGCAGTGTTTT.

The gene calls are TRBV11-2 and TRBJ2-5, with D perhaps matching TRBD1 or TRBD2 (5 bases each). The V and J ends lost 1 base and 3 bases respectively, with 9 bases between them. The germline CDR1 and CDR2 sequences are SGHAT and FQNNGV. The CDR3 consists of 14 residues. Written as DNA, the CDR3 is TGTGCCAGCAGCTTAGGAGGGACCAAAGAGACCCAGTACTTC. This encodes CASSLGGTKETQYF.

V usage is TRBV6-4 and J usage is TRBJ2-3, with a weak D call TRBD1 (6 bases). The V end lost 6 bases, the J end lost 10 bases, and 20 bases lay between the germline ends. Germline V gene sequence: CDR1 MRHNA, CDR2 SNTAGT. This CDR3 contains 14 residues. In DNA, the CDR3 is TGTGCCAGCAGCGCCTCCGCTACCTGGGGGCCGCAGTATTTT. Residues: CASSASATWGPQYF.

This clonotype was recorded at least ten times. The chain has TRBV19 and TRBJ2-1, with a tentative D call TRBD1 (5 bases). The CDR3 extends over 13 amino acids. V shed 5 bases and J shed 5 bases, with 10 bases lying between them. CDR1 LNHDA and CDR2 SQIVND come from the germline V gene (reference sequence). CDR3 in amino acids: CASSLQDNNEQFF. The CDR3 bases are TGTGCCAGTAGTCTACAGGACAACAATGAGCAGTTCTTC. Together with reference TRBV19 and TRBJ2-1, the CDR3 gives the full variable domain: DGGITQSPKYLFRKEGQNVTLSCEQNLNHDAMYWYRQDPGQGLRLIYYSQIVNDFQKGDIAEGYSVSREKKESFPLTVTSAQKNPTAFYLCASSLQDNNEQFFGPGTRLTVL.

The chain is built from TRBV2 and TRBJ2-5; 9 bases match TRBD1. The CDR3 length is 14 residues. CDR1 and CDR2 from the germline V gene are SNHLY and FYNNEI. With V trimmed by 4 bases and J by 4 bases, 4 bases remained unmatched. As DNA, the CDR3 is TGTGCCAGCAGTGGGACGACAGGGGGAGAGACCCAGTACTTC. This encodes CASSGTTGGETQYF. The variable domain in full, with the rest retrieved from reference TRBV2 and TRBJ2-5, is EPEVTQTPSHQVTQMGQEVILRCVPISNHLYFYWYRQILGQKVEFLVSFYNNEISEKSEIFDDQFSVERPDGSNFTLKIRSTKLEDSAMYFCASSGTTGGETQYFGPGTRLLVL.

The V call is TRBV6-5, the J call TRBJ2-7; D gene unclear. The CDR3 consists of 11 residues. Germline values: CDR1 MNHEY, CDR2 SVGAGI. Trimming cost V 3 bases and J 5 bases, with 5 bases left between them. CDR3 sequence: CASSYVDEQYF. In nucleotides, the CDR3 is TGTGCCAGCAGTTATGTAGACGAGCAGTACTTC.